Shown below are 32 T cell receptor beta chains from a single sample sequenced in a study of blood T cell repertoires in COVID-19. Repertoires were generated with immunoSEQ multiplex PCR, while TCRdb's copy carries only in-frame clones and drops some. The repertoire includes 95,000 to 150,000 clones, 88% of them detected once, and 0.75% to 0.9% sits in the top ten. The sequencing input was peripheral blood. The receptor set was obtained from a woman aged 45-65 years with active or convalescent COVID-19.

This chain's CDR3 is CASSLVLQGTNEKLFF. DNA for the CDR3: TGTGCCAGCAGCCTTGTCCTTCAGGGGACTAATGAAAAACTGTTTTTT. The V call is TRBV7-6, the J call TRBJ1-4; possibly TRBD1 for D (6 bases). There are 16 residues in the CDR3. Germline CDR1 SGHVS, CDR2 FNYEAQ. V was cut by 5 bases and J by 2 bases, with 15 bases left in between.

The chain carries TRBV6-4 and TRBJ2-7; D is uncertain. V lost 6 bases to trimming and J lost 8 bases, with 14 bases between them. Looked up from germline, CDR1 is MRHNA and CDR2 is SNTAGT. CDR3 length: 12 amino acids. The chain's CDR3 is CASSRVRIKQYF. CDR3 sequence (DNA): TGTGCCAGCAGCCGGGTCCGAATAAAGCAGTACTTC.

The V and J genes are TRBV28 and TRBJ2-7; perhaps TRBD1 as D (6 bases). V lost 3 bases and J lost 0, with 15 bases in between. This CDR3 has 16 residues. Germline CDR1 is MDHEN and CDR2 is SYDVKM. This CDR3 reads CASSFLNRDPSYEQYF. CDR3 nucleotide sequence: TGTGCCAGCAGTTTTCTTAACAGGGATCCCTCCTACGAGCAGTACTTC.

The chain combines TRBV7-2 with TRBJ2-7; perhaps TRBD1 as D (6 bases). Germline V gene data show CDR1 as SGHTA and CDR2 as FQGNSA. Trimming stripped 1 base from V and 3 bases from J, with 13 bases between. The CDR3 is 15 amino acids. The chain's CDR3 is CASSLDWQGYYEQYF. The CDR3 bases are TGTGCCAGCAGCTTAGATTGGCAGGGGTACTACGAGCAGTACTTC. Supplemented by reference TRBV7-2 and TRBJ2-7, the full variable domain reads GAGVSQSPSNKVTEKGKDVELRCDPISGHTALYWYRQSLGQGLEFLIYFQGNSAPDKSGLPSDRFSAERTGGSVSTLTIQRTQQEDSAVYLCASSLDWQGYYEQYFGPGTRLTVT.

The CDR3 here is CAWSVVVRNSPLHF. DNA for the CDR3: TGTGCCTGGAGTGTAGTTGTGAGGAATTCACCCCTCCACTTT. This rearrangement joins TRBV30 to TRBJ1-6, with no clear D. Germline CDR1 reads GTSNPN; CDR2 reads SVGIG (reference sequence). This CDR3 has 14 amino acids. V gave up 0 bases and J gave up 7 bases, with 10 bases separating them.

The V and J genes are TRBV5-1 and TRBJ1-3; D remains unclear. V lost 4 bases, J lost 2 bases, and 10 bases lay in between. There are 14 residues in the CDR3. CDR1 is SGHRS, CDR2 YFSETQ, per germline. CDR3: CASSPGNPGNTIYF. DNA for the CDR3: TGCGCCAGCAGCCCAGGAAATCCTGGAAACACCATATATTTT.

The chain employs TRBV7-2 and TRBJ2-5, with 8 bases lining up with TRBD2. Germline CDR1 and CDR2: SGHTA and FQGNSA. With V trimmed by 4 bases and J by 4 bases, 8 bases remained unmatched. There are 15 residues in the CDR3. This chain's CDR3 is CASSSGLGGAETQYF. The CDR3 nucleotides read TGTGCCAGCAGCTCGGGACTAGGGGGTGCAGAGACCCAGTACTTC.

The CDR3 DNA reads as TGTGCCAGCAGCTTGAAAGCCTCTGCCTACAATGAGCAGTTCTTC. Its translation is CASSLKASAYNEQFF. The chain joins TRBV14 to TRBJ2-1; D call uncertain. This CDR3 region has 15 residues. Germline V gene lookup returns CDR1 SGHDN and CDR2 FVKESK. The germline V and J ends were trimmed by 5 bases and 2 bases, with 13 bases remaining between them.

CDR3 nucleotide sequence: TGTGCCAGTAGTGAACAGGGGTCCGGGGAGCTGTTTTTT. The encoded protein is CASSEQGSGELFF. The J gene is TRBJ2-2, the V gene TRBV19; TRBD1 agrees at 7 bases. V trimming: 5 bases; J trimming: 6 bases; junction bases outside the gene matches: 3. There are 13 residues in the CDR3. The germline V gene encodes CDR1 LNHDA and CDR2 SQIVND (reference sequence).

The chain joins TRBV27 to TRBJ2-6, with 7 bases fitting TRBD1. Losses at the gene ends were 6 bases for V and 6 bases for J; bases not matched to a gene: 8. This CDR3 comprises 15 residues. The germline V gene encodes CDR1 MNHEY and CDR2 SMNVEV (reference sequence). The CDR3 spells CASSPLDRAANVLTF. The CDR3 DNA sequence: TGTGCCAGCAGCCCGCTCGACAGGGCGGCCAACGTCCTGACTTTC.

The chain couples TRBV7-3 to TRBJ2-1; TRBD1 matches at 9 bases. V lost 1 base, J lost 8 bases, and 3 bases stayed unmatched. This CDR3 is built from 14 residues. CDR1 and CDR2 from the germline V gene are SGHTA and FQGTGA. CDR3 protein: CASSLMDRGDEQFF. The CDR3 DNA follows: TGTGCCAGCAGCTTAATGGACAGGGGCGATGAGCAGTTCTTC.

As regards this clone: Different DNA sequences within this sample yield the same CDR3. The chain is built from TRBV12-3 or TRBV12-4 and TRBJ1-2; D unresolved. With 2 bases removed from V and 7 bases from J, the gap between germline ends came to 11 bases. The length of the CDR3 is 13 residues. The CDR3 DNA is TGTGCCAGCAGTTTATCCCCGACGGGTGGCTACACCTTC. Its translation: CASSLSPTGGYTF.

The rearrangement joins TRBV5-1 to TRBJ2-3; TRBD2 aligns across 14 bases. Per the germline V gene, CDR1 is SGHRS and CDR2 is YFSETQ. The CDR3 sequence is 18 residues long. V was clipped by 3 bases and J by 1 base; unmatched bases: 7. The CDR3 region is CASSYRGTSGGGTDTQYF. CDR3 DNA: TGCGCCAGCAGCTACCGAGGGACTAGCGGGGGAGGCACAGATACGCAGTATTTT.

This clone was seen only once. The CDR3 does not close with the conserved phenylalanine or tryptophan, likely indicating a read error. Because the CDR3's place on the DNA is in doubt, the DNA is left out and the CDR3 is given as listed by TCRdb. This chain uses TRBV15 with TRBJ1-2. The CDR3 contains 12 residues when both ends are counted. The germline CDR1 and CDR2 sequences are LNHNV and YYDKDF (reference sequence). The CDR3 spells CATSRDSGREEL.

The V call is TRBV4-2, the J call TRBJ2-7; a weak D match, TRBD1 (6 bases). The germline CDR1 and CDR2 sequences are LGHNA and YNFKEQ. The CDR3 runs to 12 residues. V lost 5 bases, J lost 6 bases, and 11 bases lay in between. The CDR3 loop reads CASSAQGGEQYF. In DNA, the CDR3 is TGTGCCAGCAGCGCACAGGGTGGCGAGCAGTACTTC.

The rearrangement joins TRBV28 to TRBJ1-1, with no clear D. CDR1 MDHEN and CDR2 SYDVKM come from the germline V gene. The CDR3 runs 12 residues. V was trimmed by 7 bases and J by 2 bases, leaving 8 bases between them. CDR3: CASMEQNTEAFF. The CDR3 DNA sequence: TGTGCCAGCATGGAGCAAAACACTGAAGCTTTCTTT.

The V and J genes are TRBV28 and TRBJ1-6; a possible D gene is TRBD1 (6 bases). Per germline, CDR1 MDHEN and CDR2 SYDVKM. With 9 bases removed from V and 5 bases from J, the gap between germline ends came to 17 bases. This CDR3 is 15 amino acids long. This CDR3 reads CASWGTPPNNSPLHF. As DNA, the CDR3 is TGTGCCAGTTGGGGGACACCCCCAAATAATTCACCCCTCCACTTT.

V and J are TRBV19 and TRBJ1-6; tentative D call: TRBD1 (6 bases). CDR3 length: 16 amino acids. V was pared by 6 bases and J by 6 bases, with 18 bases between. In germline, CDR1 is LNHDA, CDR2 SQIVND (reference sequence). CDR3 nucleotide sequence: TGTGCCAGTAGCTCGGGCCGGGACACTTTTAATTCACCCCTCCACTTT. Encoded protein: CASSSGRDTFNSPLHF.

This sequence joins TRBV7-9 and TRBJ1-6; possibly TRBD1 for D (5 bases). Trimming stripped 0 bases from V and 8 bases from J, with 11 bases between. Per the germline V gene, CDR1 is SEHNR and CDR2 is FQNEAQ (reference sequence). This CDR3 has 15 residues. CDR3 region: CASSLAGMGHSPLHF. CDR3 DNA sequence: TGTGCCAGCAGCTTAGCAGGCATGGGGCATTCACCCCTCCACTTT. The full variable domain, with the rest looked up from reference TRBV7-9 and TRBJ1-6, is DTGVSQNPRHKITKRGQNVTFRCDPISEHNRLYWYRQTLGQGPEFLTYFQNEAQLEKSRLLSDRFSAERPKGSFSTLEIQRTEQGDSAMYLCASSLAGMGHSPLHFGNGTRLTVT.

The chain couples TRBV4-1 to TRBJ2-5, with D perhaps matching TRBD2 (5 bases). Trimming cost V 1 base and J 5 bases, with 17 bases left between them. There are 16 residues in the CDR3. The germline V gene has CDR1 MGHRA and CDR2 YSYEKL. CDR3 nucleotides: TGCGCCAGCAGCCAAGGGCCCGGAGCGGACGGGGAGACCCAGTACTTC. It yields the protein CASSQGPGADGETQYF.

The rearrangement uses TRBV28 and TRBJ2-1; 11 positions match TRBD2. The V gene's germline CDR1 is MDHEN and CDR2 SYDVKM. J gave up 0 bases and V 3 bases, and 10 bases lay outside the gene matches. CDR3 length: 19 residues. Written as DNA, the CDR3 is TGTGCCAGCAGTTTCTTGCGACTAGCGGGATGGAGCTCCTACAATGAGCAGTTCTTC. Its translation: CASSFLRLAGWSSYNEQFF.

The CDR3: CASSLNQGDIQYF. The CDR3 nucleotides read TGTGCCAGCAGCCTAAACCAGGGGGACATTCAGTACTTC. The rearrangement links TRBV14 to TRBJ2-4, with 7 bases identical to TRBD1. The V segment lost 4 bases and the J segment 8 bases; nucleotides outside the gene matches: 5. This CDR3 contains 13 residues. Germline CDR1 reads SGHDN; CDR2 reads FVKESK. Using reference TRBV14 and TRBJ2-4 for the parts outside the CDR3, the full variable domain is EAGVTQFPSHSVIEKGQTVTLRCDPISGHDNLYWYRRVMGKEIKFLLHFVKESKQDESGMPNNRFLAERTGGTYSTLKVQPAELEDSGVYFCASSLNQGDIQYFGAGTRLSVL.

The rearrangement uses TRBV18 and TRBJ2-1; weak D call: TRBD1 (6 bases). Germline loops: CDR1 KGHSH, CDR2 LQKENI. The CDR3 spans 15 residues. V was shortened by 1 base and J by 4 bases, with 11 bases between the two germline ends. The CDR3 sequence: CASSPRVQGYNEQFF. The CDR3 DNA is TGTGCCAGCTCACCACGAGTACAGGGTTACAATGAGCAGTTCTTC. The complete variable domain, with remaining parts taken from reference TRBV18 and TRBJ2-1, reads NAGVMQNPRHLVRRRGQEARLRCSPMKGHSHVYWYRQLPEEGLKFMVYLQKENIIDESGMPKERFSAEFPKEGPSILRIQQVVRGDSAAYFCASSPRVQGYNEQFFGPGTRLTVL.

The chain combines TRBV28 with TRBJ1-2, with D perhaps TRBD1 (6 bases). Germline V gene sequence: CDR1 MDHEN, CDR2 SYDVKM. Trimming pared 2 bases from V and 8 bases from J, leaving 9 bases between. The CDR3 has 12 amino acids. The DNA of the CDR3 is TGTGCCAGCAGTTTACGAACAGGGGGCTACACCTTC. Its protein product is CASSLRTGGYTF.

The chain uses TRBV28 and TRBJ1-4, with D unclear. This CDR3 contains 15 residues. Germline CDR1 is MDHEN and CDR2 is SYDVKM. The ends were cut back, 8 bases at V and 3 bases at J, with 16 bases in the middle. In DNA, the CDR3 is TGTGCCAGCTCCTTATACAAAGACTCTAATGAAAAACTGTTTTTT. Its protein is CASSLYKDSNEKLFF.

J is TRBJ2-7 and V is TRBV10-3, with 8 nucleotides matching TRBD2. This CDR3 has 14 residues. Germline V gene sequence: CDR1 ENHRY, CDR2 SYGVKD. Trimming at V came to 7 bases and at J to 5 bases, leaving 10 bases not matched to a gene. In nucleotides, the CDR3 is TGTGCCATCAACAGCGGGACTAGTTATCACGAGCAGTACTTC. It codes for CAINSGTSYHEQYF.

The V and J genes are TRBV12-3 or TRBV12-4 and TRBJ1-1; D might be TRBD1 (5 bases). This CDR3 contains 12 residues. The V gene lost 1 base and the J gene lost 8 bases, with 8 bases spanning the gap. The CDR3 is CASSLGRGEAFF. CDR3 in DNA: TGTGCCAGCAGTTTAGGGAGGGGCGAAGCTTTCTTT.

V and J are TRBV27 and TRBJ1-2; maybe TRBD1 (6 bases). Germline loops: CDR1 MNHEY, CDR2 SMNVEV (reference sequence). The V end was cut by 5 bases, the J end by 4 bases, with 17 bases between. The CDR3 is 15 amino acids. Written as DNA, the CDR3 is TGTGCCAGCAGTCCCGGGGCGGGGGCGAGCTATGGCTACACCTTC. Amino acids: CASSPGAGASYGYTF.

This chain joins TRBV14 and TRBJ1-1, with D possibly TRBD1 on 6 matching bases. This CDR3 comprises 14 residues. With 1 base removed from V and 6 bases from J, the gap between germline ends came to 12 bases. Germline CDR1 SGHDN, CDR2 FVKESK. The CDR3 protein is CASSQGGGFAEAFF. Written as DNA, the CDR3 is TGTGCCAGCAGCCAAGGAGGGGGTTTCGCTGAAGCTTTCTTT.

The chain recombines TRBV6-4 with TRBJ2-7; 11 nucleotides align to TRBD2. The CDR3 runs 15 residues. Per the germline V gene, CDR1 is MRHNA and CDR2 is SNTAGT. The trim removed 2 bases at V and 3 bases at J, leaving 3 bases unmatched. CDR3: CASSDTGTSGYEQYF. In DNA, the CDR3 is TGTGCCAGCAGTGACACCGGGACTAGCGGCTACGAGCAGTACTTC.

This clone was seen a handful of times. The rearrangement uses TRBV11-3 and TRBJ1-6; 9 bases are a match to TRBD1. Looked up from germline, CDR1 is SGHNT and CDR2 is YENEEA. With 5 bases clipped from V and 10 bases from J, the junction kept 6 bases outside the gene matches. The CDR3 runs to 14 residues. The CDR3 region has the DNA TGTGCCAGCAGCCAGGGGACAGGGCGCTCACCCCTCCACTTT. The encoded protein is CASSQGTGRSPLHF.

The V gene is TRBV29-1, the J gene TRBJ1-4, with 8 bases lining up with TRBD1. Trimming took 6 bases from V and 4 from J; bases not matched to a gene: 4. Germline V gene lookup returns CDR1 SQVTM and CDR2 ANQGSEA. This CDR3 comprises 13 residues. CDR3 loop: CSVLTGDNEKLFF. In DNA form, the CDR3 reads TGCAGCGTCTTGACAGGGGATAATGAAAAACTGTTTTTT.